The 15 T cell receptor beta chains in this list originate from one sample, sequenced in a study of OX40 agonist ivuxolimab in advanced cancers. TCRdb's table, derived via immunoSEQ multiplex PCR, lists solely in-frame clones and lacks some. The data hold tens of thousands of clones, with roughly 77% observed a single time. This sample comprised CD4+ or CD8+ T cells sorted from blood, obtained in a trial of the OX40 agonist ivuxolimab. These receptors all stem from an adult with an advanced solid tumor such as melanoma, head and neck, liver or kidney cancer.

The chain links TRBV6-7 to TRBJ1-5; possibly TRBD1 for D (6 bases). TRBV6-7 is an open reading frame whose function is uncertain. The CDR3 is 20 amino acids. Trimming pared 2 bases from V and 0 bases from J, leaving 23 bases between. CDR3 loop: CASSYRKGQLDYYSNQPQHF. The CDR3, as DNA: TGTGCCAGCAGTTACCGAAAAGGACAGCTAGATTATTATAGCAATCAGCCCCAGCATTTT.

The chain links TRBV7-3 to TRBJ2-5; D is possibly TRBD1 (6 bases). Trimming removed 6 bases from V and 2 bases from J, with 16 bases in between. Germline CDR1 and CDR2: SGHTA and FQGTGA. The CDR3 is 15 amino acids. The CDR3 sequence: CASSRGGGPQETQYF. The CDR3 DNA follows: TGTGCCAGCAGTCGGGGTGGGGGCCCACAAGAGACCCAGTACTTC.

This sequence joins TRBV28 and TRBJ1-1, with a tentative D call TRBD1 (5 bases). V was trimmed by 5 bases and J by 1 base, leaving 14 bases between them. Germline CDR1 reads MDHEN; CDR2 reads SYDVKM. This CDR3 is built from 15 residues. The CDR3 nucleotides read TGTGCCAGCAGTCCCTGGGGCAGGGAGAACACTGAAGCTTTCTTT. Its protein product is CASSPWGRENTEAFF. Full variable domain (missing parts from reference TRBV28 and TRBJ1-1): DVKVTQSSRYLVKRTGEKVFLECVQDMDHENMFWYRQDPGLGLRLIYFSYDVKMKEKGDIPEGYSVSREKKERFSLILESASTNQTSMYLCASSPWGRENTEAFFGQGTRLTVV.

This sequence joins TRBV25-1 and TRBJ1-5; D unresolved. Trimming took off 2 bases at V and 5 bases at J, with 4 bases between the two ends. The CDR3 covers 12 residues. The germline CDR1 and CDR2 sequences are MGHDK and SYGVNS. CDR3 bases: TGTGCCAGCAGTGAAAGGGATCAGCCCCAGCATTTT. Its protein is CASSERDQPQHF.

The genes are TRBV30 and TRBJ1-5, with a weak D call TRBD1 (6 bases). Trimming shortened V by 3 bases and J by 4 bases, and 13 bases separated the two germline ends. Germline V lookup: CDR1 GTSNPN, CDR2 SVGIG (reference sequence). The CDR3 runs 14 residues. The CDR3 spells CAWSEGQPNQPQHF. In nucleotides, the CDR3 is TGTGCCTGGAGCGAAGGACAGCCAAATCAGCCCCAGCATTTT.

The chain carries TRBV19 and TRBJ1-6; D unresolved. The V gene's germline CDR1 is LNHDA and CDR2 SQIVND (reference sequence). The CDR3 is 14 amino acids. V was trimmed by 7 bases and J by 7 bases, leaving 14 bases between them. The CDR3 here is CASNPAVGNSPLHF. DNA of the CDR3: TGTGCCAGTAACCCGGCCGTCGGGAATTCACCCCTCCACTTT. Full variable domain (rest looked up from reference TRBV19 and TRBJ1-6): DGGITQSPKYLFRKEGQNVTLSCEQNLNHDAMYWYRQDPGQGLRLIYYSQIVNDFQKGDIAEGYSVSREKKESFPLTVTSAQKNPTAFYLCASNPAVGNSPLHFGNGTRLTVT.

The chain uses TRBV6-5 and TRBJ2-7, with TRBD1 matching 9 bases. Unmatched junction bases numbered 2, after V lost 2 bases and J lost 0 bases. The CDR3 totals 15 residues. Looked up from germline, CDR1 is MNHEY and CDR2 is SVGAGI. The CDR3 protein is CASSYGTGSSYEQYF. In nucleotides, the CDR3 is TGTGCCAGCAGTTACGGGACAGGGAGCTCCTACGAGCAGTACTTC.

The J gene is TRBJ2-1, the V gene TRBV5-1, with 8 positions matching TRBD2. Germline values: CDR1 SGHRS, CDR2 YFSETQ. V dropped 0 bases and J dropped 7; count of bases not matched to a gene: 6. The CDR3 is 15 residues long. DNA for the CDR3: TGCGCCAGCAGCTTGGCTGCGGGGGGAGGGAATGAGCAGTTCTTC. This encodes CASSLAAGGGNEQFF.

This rearrangement joins TRBV5-4 to TRBJ1-2; maybe TRBD1 (5 bases). Trimming cost V 4 bases and J 7 bases, with 17 bases left between them. Germline lookup yields CDR1 SGHNT and CDR2 YYREEE (reference sequence). The CDR3 extends over 14 amino acids. The CDR3 DNA follows: TGTGCCAGCAGCCCCGGGACGCCGGCGGGTGGCTACACCTTC. Its protein product is CASSPGTPAGGYTF.

The chain carries TRBV6-1 and TRBJ2-7; no firm D call. The V end was cut by 1 base, the J end by 2 bases, with 18 bases between. The CDR3 is 17 residues long. The germline V gene encodes CDR1 MNHNS and CDR2 SASEGT. For the CDR3, the DNA is TGTGCCAGCAGTGAAGGAGTACAAAAGGGAAGGGCCTACGAGCAGTACTTC. Translating gives CASSEGVQKGRAYEQYF.

The chain recombines TRBV4-1 with TRBJ2-1, with TRBD2 matching 10 bases. The CDR3 consists of 16 residues. Germline lookup yields CDR1 MGHRA and CDR2 YSYEKL. The V segment lost 2 bases and the J segment 4 bases; nucleotides outside the gene matches: 5. The CDR3 protein is CASSQLAGAQYNEQFF. The DNA for the CDR3 is TGCGCCAGCAGCCAACTAGCGGGGGCCCAATACAATGAGCAGTTCTTC.

This sequence joins TRBV15 and TRBJ2-7; 7 bases fit TRBD1. CDR1 and CDR2 (germline): LNHNV, YYDKDF (reference sequence). The J segment lost 5 bases and the V segment lost 3 bases, leaving 10 bases of the junction unmatched. The length of the CDR3 is 15 residues. In DNA form, the CDR3 reads TGTGCCACCAGCAGGAAACAGGGGATCTTCGACGAGCAGTACTTC. It codes for CATSRKQGIFDEQYF.

This clone was seen only once. The V and J genes are TRBV2 and TRBJ2-7; D not resolved. Germline lookup yields CDR1 SNHLY and CDR2 FYNNEI. The ends were cut back, 4 bases at V and 6 bases at J, with 16 bases in the middle. The CDR3 loop spans 14 amino acids. In nucleotides, the CDR3 is TGTGCCAGCAGTGGTGGCGTAGTCTTCCCCGAGCAGTACTTC. Protein sequence: CASSGGVVFPEQYF.

This clone was picked up one time. This chain links TRBV25-1 with TRBJ1-2; TRBD1 matches at 9 bases. Germline trimming cut 7 bases from V and 6 bases from J; bases unmatched to any gene: 6. The germline gives CDR1 MGHDK, CDR2 SYGVNS. The CDR3 is 13 residues long. The CDR3 sequence: CASKQGARHGYTF. The CDR3 DNA reads as TGTGCCAGCAAACAGGGGGCGCGGCATGGCTACACCTTC.

In this sample, this clone turned up once. The chain is built from TRBV28 and TRBJ1-1, with D uncertain. This CDR3 spans 15 amino acids. The V and J ends lost 1 base and 0 bases respectively, with 9 bases between them. CDR1 is MDHEN, CDR2 SYDVKM, per germline. Written as DNA, the CDR3 is TGTGCCAGCAGTTTATTGGCAGAAATGAACACTGAAGCTTTCTTT. Protein: CASSLLAEMNTEAFF.